The present entry profiles one T cell receptor (beta chain) with its context. Its target is unknown. PCR amplification relied on 60 Vbeta primers (plus 13 Jbeta primers). Repertoires were generated with immunoSEQ multiplex PCR, while TCRdb's copy carries only in-frame clones and drops some. The repertoire consists of some 80,000 clones, with about 78% occurring once and the leading ten covering less than 2%. The data originate from a study of cytomegalovirus exposure and HLA in healthy donors. The CDR3 runs to 14 residues. CDR1 is LNHNV, CDR2 YYDKDF, per germline (reference sequence). The germline V and J ends were trimmed by 0 bases and 4 bases, with 9 bases remaining between them. Study conclusions and caveats: Only CMV serostatus was available as immune exposure information. The study labeled more than 150 TCR beta chains cytomegalovirus-associated. Later findings reportedly placed an Asian-associated ancestry cluster below the approximately 670-donor mean for N-insertions. A previous analysis found most TCR beta V segments productive roughly 87% or roughly 30% of the time.

The sample consisted of PBMCs. The receptor was isolated from a man in his forties or fifties in good health and CMV-seronegative. This rearrangement joins TRBV15 to TRBJ1-2; a possible D gene is TRBD1 (6 bases). The CDR3 loop is CATSRETGVYGYTF. CDR3 bases: TGTGCCACCAGCAGAGAGACAGGAGTCTATGGCTACACCTTC. The full variable domain, its missing parts supplied by reference TRBV15 and TRBJ1-2, is DAMVIQNPRYQVTQFGKPVTLSCSQTLNHNVMYWYQQKSSQAPKLLFHYYDKDFNNEADTPDNFQSRRPNTSFCFLDIRSPGLGDTAMYLCATSRETGVYGYTFGSGTRLTVV.